The T cell receptor (beta chain) under discussion was sequenced for a study of blood T cell repertoires in COVID-19. Study at large: Samples taken during acute and convalescent COVID-19 were collected in the United States, Italy and Spain. PBMCs, B-cell-depleted T cells, or T cells provided the cDNA or gDNA that made up the material.

V gave up 4 bases and J gave up 8 bases; unmatched junction bases: 6. Germline V CDR1 and CDR2: MNHNY, SVGAGI (reference sequence). This CDR3 comprises 14 residues. The authors' processing: By means of reference gene primer amplification, nucleated cell counts were estimated. Here immunoSEQ multiplex PCR was the method, and the copy in TCRdb shows in-frame clones only, minus some. V and J calls and clone size follow that table, whereas D and trimming were derived from the DNA. The sample carries over 200,000 clones, roughly 80% recorded once. This chain links TRBV6-6 with TRBJ1-4; 8 bases are shared with TRBD1. The TCR originated in a human donor in a cohort sampled during active COVID-19. The sequenced sample was peripheral blood. CDR3 coding DNA: TGTGCCAGCAGTTCGACAGGGGCAGGAGAAAAACTGTTTTTT. Translation gives CASSSTGAGEKLFF.